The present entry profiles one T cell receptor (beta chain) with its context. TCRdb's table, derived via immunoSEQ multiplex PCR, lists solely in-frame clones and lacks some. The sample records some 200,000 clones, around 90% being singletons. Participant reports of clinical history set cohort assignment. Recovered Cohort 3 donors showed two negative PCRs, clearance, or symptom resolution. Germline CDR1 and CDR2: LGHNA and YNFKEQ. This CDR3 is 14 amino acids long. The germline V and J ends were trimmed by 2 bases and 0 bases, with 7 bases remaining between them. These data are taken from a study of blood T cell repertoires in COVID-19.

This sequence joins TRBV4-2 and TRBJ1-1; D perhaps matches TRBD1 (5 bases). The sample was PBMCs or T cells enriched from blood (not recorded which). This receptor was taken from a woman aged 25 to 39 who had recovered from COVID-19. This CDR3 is CASSQQQVNTEAFF. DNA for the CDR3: TGTGCCAGCAGCCAACAACAGGTGAACACTGAAGCTTTCTTT.